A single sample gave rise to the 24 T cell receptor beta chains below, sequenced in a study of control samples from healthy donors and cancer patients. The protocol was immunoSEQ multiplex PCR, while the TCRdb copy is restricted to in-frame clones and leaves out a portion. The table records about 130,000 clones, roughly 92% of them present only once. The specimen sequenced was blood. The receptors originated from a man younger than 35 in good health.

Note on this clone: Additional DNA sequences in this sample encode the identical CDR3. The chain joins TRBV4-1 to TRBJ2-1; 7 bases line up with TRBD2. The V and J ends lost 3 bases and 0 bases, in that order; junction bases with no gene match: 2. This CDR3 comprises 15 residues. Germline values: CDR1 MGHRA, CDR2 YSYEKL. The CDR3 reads CASSQVAGSYNEQFF. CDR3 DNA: TGCGCCAGCAGCCAGGTAGCGGGCTCCTACAATGAGCAGTTCTTC.

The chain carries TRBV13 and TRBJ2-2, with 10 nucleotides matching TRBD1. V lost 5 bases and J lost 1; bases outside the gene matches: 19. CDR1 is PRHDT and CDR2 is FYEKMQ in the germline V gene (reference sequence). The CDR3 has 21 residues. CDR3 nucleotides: TGTGCCAGCAGCCATAGTACCAAGCGTCAGACAGGGGGCCTGAACACCGGGGAGCTGTTTTTT. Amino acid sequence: CASSHSTKRQTGGLNTGELFF.

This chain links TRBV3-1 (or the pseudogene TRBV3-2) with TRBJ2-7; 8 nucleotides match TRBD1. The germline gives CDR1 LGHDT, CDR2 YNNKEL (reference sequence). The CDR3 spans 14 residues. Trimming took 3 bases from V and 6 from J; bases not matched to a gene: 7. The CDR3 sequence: CASSQVRGPGEQYF. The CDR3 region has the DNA TGTGCCAGCAGCCAGGTCAGGGGGCCGGGCGAGCAGTACTTC.

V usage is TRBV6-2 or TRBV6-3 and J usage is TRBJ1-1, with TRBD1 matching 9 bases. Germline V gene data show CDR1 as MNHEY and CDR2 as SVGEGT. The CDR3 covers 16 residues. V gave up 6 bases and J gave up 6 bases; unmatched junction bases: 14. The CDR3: CASSLKHGTGNPEAFF. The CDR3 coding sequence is TGTGCCAGCAGCCTAAAACACGGGACAGGGAATCCTGAAGCTTTCTTT.

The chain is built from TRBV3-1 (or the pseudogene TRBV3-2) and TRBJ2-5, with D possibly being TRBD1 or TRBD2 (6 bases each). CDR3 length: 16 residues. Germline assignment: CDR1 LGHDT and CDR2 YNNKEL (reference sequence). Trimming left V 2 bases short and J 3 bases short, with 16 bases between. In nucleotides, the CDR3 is TGTGCCAGCAGCCAACGGGGGCACAACAGGGAAGAGACCCAGTACTTC. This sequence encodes CASSQRGHNREETQYF.

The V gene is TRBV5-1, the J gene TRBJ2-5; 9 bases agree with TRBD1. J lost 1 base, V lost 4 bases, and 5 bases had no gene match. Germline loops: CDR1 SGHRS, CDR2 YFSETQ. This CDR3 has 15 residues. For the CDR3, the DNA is TGCGCCAGCAGCCGGACAGGGGCGATCCAAGAGACCCAGTACTTC. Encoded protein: CASSRTGAIQETQYF.

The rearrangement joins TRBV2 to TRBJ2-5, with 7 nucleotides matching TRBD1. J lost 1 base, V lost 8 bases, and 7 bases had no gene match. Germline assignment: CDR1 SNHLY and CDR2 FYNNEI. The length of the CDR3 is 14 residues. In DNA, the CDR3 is TGTGCCAGCTCCTGGGGACAGCCCCAAGAGACCCAGTACTTC. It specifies CASSWGQPQETQYF.

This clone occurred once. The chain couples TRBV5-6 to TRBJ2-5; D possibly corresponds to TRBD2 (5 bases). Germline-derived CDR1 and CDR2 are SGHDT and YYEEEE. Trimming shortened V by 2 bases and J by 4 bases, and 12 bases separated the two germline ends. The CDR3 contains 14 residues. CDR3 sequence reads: CASSFLAPGETQYF. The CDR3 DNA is TGTGCCAGCAGCTTTCTAGCCCCGGGAGAGACCCAGTACTTC.

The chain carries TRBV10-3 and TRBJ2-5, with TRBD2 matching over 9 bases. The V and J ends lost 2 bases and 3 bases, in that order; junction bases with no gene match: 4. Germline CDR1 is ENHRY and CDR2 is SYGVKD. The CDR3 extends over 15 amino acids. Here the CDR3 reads CAISEEASGEETQYF. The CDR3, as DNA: TGTGCCATCAGTGAGGAGGCTAGCGGGGAAGAGACCCAGTACTTC.

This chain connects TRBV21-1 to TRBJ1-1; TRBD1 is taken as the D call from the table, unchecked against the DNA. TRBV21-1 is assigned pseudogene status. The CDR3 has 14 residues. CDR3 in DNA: TGTGCCAGCAGCATCCGGGACAGGGACACTGAAGCTTTCTTT. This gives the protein CASSIRDRDTEAFF.

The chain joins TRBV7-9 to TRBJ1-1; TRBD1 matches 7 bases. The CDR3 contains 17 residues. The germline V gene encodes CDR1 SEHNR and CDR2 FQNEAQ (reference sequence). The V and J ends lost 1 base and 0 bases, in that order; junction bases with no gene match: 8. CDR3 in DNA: TGTGCCAGCAGCTTAGGAAGATTGGGACAGTTGAACACTGAAGCTTTCTTT. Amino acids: CASSLGRLGQLNTEAFF.

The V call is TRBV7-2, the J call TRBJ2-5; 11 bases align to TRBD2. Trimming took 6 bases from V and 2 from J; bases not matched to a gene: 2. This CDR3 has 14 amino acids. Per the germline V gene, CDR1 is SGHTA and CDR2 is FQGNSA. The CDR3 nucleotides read TGTGCCAGCAGAACTAGCGGGGGACAAGAGACCCAGTACTTC. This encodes CASRTSGGQETQYF.

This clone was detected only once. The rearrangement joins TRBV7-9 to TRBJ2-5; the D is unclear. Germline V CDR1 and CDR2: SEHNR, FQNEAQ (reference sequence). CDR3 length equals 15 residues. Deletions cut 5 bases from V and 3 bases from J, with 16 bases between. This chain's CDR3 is CASSLPGSYKETQYF. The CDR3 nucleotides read TGTGCCAGCAGCCTTCCGGGCTCGTATAAAGAGACCCAGTACTTC.

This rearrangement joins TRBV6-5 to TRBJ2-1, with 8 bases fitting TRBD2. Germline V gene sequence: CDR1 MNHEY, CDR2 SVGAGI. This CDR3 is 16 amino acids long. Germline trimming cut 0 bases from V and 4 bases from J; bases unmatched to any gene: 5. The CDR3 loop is CASSYSSGGPYNEQFF. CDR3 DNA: TGTGCCAGCAGTTACTCCAGCGGGGGTCCTTACAATGAGCAGTTCTTC.

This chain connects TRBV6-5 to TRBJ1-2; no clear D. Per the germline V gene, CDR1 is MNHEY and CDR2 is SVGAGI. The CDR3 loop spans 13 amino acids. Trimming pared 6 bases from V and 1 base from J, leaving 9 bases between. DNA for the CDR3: TGTGCCAGCAGGCCAGGAGTTAACTATGGCTACACCTTC. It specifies CASRPGVNYGYTF.

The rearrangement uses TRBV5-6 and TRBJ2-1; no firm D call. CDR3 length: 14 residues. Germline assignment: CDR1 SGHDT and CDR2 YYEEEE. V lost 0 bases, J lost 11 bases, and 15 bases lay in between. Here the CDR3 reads CASSLGAVPSKQFF. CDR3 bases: TGTGCCAGCAGCTTGGGTGCGGTCCCATCGAAGCAGTTCTTC.

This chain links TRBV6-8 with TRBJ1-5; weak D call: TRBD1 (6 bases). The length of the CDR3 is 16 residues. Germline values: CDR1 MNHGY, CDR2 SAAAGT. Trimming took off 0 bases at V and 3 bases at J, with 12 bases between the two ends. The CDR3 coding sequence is TGTGCCAGCAGTTACTCCACAGGGAAGGTCAATCAGCCCCAGCATTTT. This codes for CASSYSTGKVNQPQHF.

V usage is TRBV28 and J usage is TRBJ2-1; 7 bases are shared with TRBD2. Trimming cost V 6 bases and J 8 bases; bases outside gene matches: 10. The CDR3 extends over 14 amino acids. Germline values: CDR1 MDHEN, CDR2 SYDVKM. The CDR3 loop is CASSLGGRKDEQFF. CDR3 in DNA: TGTGCCAGCAGCCTGGGGGGGAGGAAGGATGAGCAGTTCTTC.

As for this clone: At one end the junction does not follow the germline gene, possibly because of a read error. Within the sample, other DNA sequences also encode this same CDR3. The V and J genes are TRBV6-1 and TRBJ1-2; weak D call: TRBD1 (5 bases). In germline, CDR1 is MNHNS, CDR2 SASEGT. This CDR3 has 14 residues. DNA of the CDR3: TGCGCCAGCAGTGATTCAGGGATGGGCTATGGCTACACCTTC. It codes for CASSDSGMGYGYTF.

The CDR3 DNA follows: TGTGCCAGCAGCGTAGTCCCTTTGGGACTAGCCCTTGCGACAGCCGGGGAGCTGTTTTTT. Translated: CASSVVPLGLALATAGELFF. The chain combines TRBV9 with TRBJ2-2; 9 bases agree with TRBD2. The CDR3 sequence is 20 residues long. J lost 6 bases, V lost 0 bases, and 18 bases had no gene match. Germline CDR1 SGDLS, CDR2 YYNGEE. The full variable domain, with the rest looked up from reference TRBV9 and TRBJ2-2, is DSGVTQTPKHLITATGQRVTLRCSPRSGDLSVYWYQQSLDQGLQFLIQYYNGEERAKGNILERFSAQQFPDLHSELNLSSLELGDSALYFCASSVVPLGLALATAGELFFGEGSRLTVL.

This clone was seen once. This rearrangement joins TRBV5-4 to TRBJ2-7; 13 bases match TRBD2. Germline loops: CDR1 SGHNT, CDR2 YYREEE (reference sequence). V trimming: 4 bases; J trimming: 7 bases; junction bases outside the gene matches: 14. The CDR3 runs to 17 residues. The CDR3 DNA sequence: TGTGCCAGCAGCCCAGTAGGATTGGGACTAGCGGGGCAAGAGCAGTACTTC. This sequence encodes CASSPVGLGLAGQEQYF.

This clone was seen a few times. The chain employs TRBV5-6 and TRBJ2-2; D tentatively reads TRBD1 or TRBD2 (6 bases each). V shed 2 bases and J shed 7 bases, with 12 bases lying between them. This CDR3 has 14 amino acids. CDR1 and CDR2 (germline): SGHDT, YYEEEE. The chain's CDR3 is CASSFTGAGGELFF. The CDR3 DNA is TGTGCCAGCAGCTTCACGGGGGCGGGCGGGGAGCTGTTTTTT. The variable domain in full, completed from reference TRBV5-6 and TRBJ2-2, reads DAGVTQSPTHLIKTRGQQVTLRCSPKSGHDTVSWYQQALGQGPQFIFQYYEEEERQRGNFPDRFSGHQFPNYSSELNVNALLLGDSALYLCASSFTGAGGELFFGEGSRLTVL.

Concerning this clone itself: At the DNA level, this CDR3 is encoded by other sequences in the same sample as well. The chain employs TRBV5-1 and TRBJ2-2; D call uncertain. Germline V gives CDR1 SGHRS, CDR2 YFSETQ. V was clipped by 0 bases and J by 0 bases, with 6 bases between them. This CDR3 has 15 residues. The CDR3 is CASSLGSPNTGELFF. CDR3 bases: TGCGCCAGCAGCTTGGGTTCACCGAACACCGGGGAGCTGTTTTTT.

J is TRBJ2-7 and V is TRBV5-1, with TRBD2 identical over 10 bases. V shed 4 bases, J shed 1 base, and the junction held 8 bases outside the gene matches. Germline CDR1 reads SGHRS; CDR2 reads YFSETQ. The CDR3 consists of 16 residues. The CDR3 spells CASSVALAGVSYEQYF. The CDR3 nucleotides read TGCGCCAGCAGCGTGGCGCTAGCGGGGGTTTCCTACGAGCAGTACTTC.